This TCR beta chain originates from a study of OX40 agonist ivuxolimab in advanced cancers. Study conclusions and caveats: Expanded clones belonging to CD8+ T cells outnumbered, on average, those of CD4+. Low levels of normalized T-cell clonal expansion also appeared in some nonresponders. CD4+ and CD8+ blood T cells expanded clonally by week 6 at 0.1 to 3.0 mg/kg.

Blood sampling was done at baseline, cycle 4 day 1, and cycle 7 day 1. Per germline, CDR1 SGHDN and CDR2 FVKESK. This CDR3 contains 15 residues. Trimming took 4 bases from V and 2 from J, leaving 13 bases between them. The repertoire was sequenced with immunoSEQ multiplex PCR; TCRdb's copy has only in-frame clones and lacks some. The sample lists 43,000 or so clones, almost 90% seen once, with over 1% in the top ten. Regarding this clone: What it recognizes is unknown.

Here the sequenced sample was CD4+ or CD8+ T cells sorted from blood, taken in a trial of the OX40 agonist ivuxolimab. The sequence was collected from an adult with an advanced solid tumor such as melanoma, head and neck, liver or kidney cancer. This chain connects TRBV14 to TRBJ2-3, with unresolved D. This CDR3 reads CASSRGGGNTDTQYF. The CDR3 DNA sequence: TGTGCCAGCAGCCGCGGCGGCGGTAACACAGATACGCAGTATTTT.